The 26 T cell receptor beta chains below all came from one sample that was sequenced in a study of CD8+ T cells in alopecia areata. Extracted RNA was reverse transcribed into cDNA, the sequencing template. Sequencing was performed with immunoSEQ multiplex PCR; in TCRdb, only in-frame clones are kept and a portion is missing. The sample lists tens of thousands of clones, around 54% occurring once. What was sequenced was NKG2D-high CD8+ T cells sorted from blood. The receptors derive from a human donor with alopecia areata.

The chain combines TRBV29-1 with TRBJ1-2, with a tentative D call TRBD1 (6 bases). Germline loops: CDR1 SQVTM, CDR2 ANQGSEA. The CDR3 contains 12 residues. Trimming removed 6 bases at V and 4 bases at J, with 12 bases between. CDR3 nucleotide sequence: TGCAGCGTCTATGGGGACATCTATGGCTACACCTTC. Protein: CSVYGDIYGYTF.

This rearrangement joins TRBV27 to TRBJ2-1, with 15 bases aligning to TRBD2. This CDR3 has 15 amino acids. Germline trimming cut 5 bases from V and 8 bases from J; bases unmatched to any gene: 4. Germline V gene lookup returns CDR1 MNHEY and CDR2 SMNVEV (reference sequence). The CDR3 DNA reads as TGTGCCAGCAGTCTGGGACTAGCGGGAGGAGATGAGCAGTTCTTC. As protein: CASSLGLAGGDEQFF.

The chain has TRBV11-1 and TRBJ1-1; no clear D gene. The V end was cut by 5 bases, the J end by 0 bases, with 10 bases between. Germline V gene data show CDR1 as SGHAT and CDR2 as FQDESV (reference sequence). The CDR3 is 14 residues long. The CDR3 here is CASSAKGVNTEAFF. As DNA, the CDR3 is TGTGCCAGCAGCGCAAAGGGAGTGAACACTGAAGCTTTCTTT.

This clone was recorded only once. The chain recombines TRBV28 with TRBJ2-1, with 9 nucleotides matching TRBD1. V shed 4 bases and J 2 bases; nucleotides not matched to a gene: 3. The CDR3 has 15 residues. Germline assignment: CDR1 MDHEN and CDR2 SYDVKM. The CDR3 nucleotides are TGTGCCAGCAGTTCGACAGGGGGACCCTACAATGAGCAGTTCTTC. Residues: CASSSTGGPYNEQFF.

This clone was seen more than once but under ten times. The chain couples TRBV4-1 to TRBJ1-5, with a weak D call TRBD1 (5 bases). The germline V and J ends were trimmed by 2 bases and 7 bases, with 15 bases remaining between them. Germline V gene sequence: CDR1 MGHRA, CDR2 YSYEKL. The CDR3 runs to 15 residues. CDR3 nucleotide sequence: TGCGCCAGCAGCCAATTCCGGGACCCGGGGCAGCCCCAGCATTTT. Protein sequence: CASSQFRDPGQPQHF.

This chain links TRBV7-8 with TRBJ2-7; D is possibly TRBD1 or TRBD2 (5 bases each). Trimming stripped 1 base from V and 4 bases from J, with 11 bases between. CDR3 length: 14 residues. Germline V lookup: CDR1 SGHVS, CDR2 FQNEAQ. The CDR3 DNA sequence: TGTGCCAGCAGCTTAGGGAGTGAGGGGTACGAGCAGTACTTC. This sequence encodes CASSLGSEGYEQYF.

The J gene is TRBJ2-3, the V gene TRBV6-6; TRBD2 matches at 10 bases. The V and J ends lost 0 bases and 4 bases, in that order; junction bases with no gene match: 1. Germline CDR1 reads MNHNY; CDR2 reads SVGAGI (reference sequence). The CDR3 runs to 15 residues. The CDR3 reads CASSYSGTSADTQYF. As DNA, the CDR3 is TGTGCCAGCAGTTACTCCGGGACTAGCGCAGATACGCAGTATTTT.

The chain employs TRBV2 and TRBJ2-1, with 9 bases aligning to TRBD1. CDR3 length: 16 amino acids. Losses at the gene ends were 4 bases for V and 7 bases for J; bases not matched to a gene: 11. Germline V CDR1 and CDR2: SNHLY, FYNNEI. The CDR3 is CASSGGRDRASNEQFF. For the CDR3, the DNA is TGTGCCAGCAGTGGGGGACGGGACAGGGCGTCGAATGAGCAGTTCTTC. The full variable domain, completed using reference TRBV2 and TRBJ2-1, is EPEVTQTPSHQVTQMGQEVILRCVPISNHLYFYWYRQILGQKVEFLVSFYNNEISEKSEIFDDQFSVERPDGSNFTLKIRSTKLEDSAMYFCASSGGRDRASNEQFFGPGTRLTVL.

This clone was seen ten or more times. The chain recombines TRBV4-1 with TRBJ1-2; D unresolved. V gave up 2 bases and J gave up 2 bases, with 12 bases separating them. The V gene's germline CDR1 is MGHRA and CDR2 YSYEKL. This CDR3 contains 15 residues. The CDR3 sequence is CASSQSATTNYGYTF. CDR3 bases: TGCGCCAGCAGCCAATCTGCTACTACCAACTATGGCTACACCTTC.

The J gene is TRBJ2-2, the V gene TRBV29-1; no clear D gene. Per the germline V gene, CDR1 is SQVTM and CDR2 is ANQGSEA. The CDR3 loop spans 13 amino acids. V lost 3 bases, J lost 2 bases, and 7 bases lay in between. The DNA for the CDR3 is TGCAGCGTTGAGAACGGAAACACCGGGGAGCTGTTTTTT. It yields the protein CSVENGNTGELFF.

This clone came up a few times. The same CDR3 is also encoded by other DNA sequences in this sample. The chain joins TRBV29-1 to TRBJ2-1; D is possibly TRBD2 (5 bases). Germline V gives CDR1 SQVTM, CDR2 ANQGSEA. Trimming took 4 bases from V and 5 from J, leaving 6 bases between them. This CDR3 comprises 11 residues. The CDR3 coding sequence is TGCAGCGTTGTGAGGGACAATGAGCAGTTCTTC. This translates into CSVVRDNEQFF.

This clone was observed a few times. The V gene is TRBV29-1, the J gene TRBJ1-1, with a tentative D call TRBD1 (6 bases). V shed 7 bases and J shed 4 bases, with 10 bases lying between them. The germline gives CDR1 SQVTM, CDR2 ANQGSEA. This CDR3 region has 11 residues. The CDR3 coding sequence is TGCAGCGCCCAGGGGAGCACTGAAGCTTTCTTT. It yields the protein CSAQGSTEAFF.

V gene TRBV6-5 combines with J gene TRBJ2-3; 8 nucleotides align to TRBD2. With V trimmed by 4 bases and J by 9 bases, 9 bases remained unmatched. This CDR3 region has 14 residues. Germline V gene sequence: CDR1 MNHEY, CDR2 SVGAGI. The CDR3 nucleotides read TGTGCCAGCAGTTCGACGGGGGGGCCTGACACGCAGTATTTT. Protein: CASSSTGGPDTQYF.

The chain employs TRBV29-1 and TRBJ2-5; tentative D call: TRBD2 (5 bases). Germline V lookup: CDR1 SQVTM, CDR2 ANQGSEA. V gave up 7 bases and J gave up 10 bases, with 13 bases separating them. The CDR3 covers 10 residues. The CDR3 reads CSAAPGIQYF. The CDR3 coding sequence is TGCAGCGCAGCCCCGGGGATCCAGTACTTC.

In DNA, the CDR3 is TGTGCCAGCACCTCGGGGGGGAACACCGGGGAGCTGTTTTTT. Translating it yields CASTSGGNTGELFF. The gene calls are TRBV27 and TRBJ2-2, with 7 bases lining up with TRBD2. V was clipped by 7 bases and J by 1 base; unmatched bases: 3. The V gene's germline CDR1 is MNHEY and CDR2 SMNVEV (reference sequence). The CDR3 loop spans 14 amino acids.

J is TRBJ2-5 and V is TRBV18; D is undetermined. Germline V gene lookup returns CDR1 KGHSH and CDR2 LQKENI. The CDR3 consists of 13 residues. The V and J ends lost 3 bases and 3 bases respectively, with 8 bases between them. CDR3 bases: TGTGCCAGCTCACCCTGGGGAAAAGAGACCCAGTACTTC. This sequence encodes CASSPWGKETQYF. Full variable domain (rest looked up from reference TRBV18 and TRBJ2-5): NAGVMQNPRHLVRRRGQEARLRCSPMKGHSHVYWYRQLPEEGLKFMVYLQKENIIDESGMPKERFSAEFPKEGPSILRIQQVVRGDSAAYFCASSPWGKETQYFGPGTRLLVL.

V usage is TRBV6-5 and J usage is TRBJ2-7; D remains ambiguous. The CDR3 runs to 13 residues. CDR1 and CDR2 (germline): MNHEY, SVGAGI. V lost 11 bases and J lost 0, with 14 bases in between. The CDR3 loop reads CAACAGSSYEQYF. DNA for the CDR3: TGTGCCGCCTGCGCCGGGTCCTCCTACGAGCAGTACTTC.

This clone turned up a few times. V is TRBV29-1 and J is TRBJ2-5; 9 bases are a match to TRBD2. Germline values: CDR1 SQVTM, CDR2 ANQGSEA. This CDR3 spans 16 amino acids. The J segment lost 2 bases and the V segment lost 0 bases, leaving 7 bases of the junction unmatched. The CDR3 DNA sequence: TGCAGCGTTGAAGATCTAAGCCTAGCGGGGCAAGAGACCCAGTACTTC. It codes for CSVEDLSLAGQETQYF.

This chain uses TRBV2 with TRBJ2-7, with D tentatively TRBD1 (6 bases). The germline V gene has CDR1 SNHLY and CDR2 FYNNEI. There are 14 residues in the CDR3. V shed 9 bases and J shed 7 bases, with 22 bases lying between them. Written as DNA, the CDR3 is TGTGCCAGATCGGGACCGCAGGGGCCGAGTGAGCAGTACTTC. Translated, it gives CARSGPQGPSEQYF.

This clone appeared a few times. This chain uses TRBV29-1 with TRBJ1-1; TRBD1 might be the D (6 bases). The germline gives CDR1 SQVTM, CDR2 ANQGSEA. V shed 6 bases and J shed 4 bases, with 15 bases lying between them. CDR3 length: 13 amino acids. As DNA, the CDR3 is TGCAGCGTACCTAAATTAGGGGGCACTGAAGCTTTCTTT. Encoded protein: CSVPKLGGTEAFF. Variable domain in full (rest from reference TRBV29-1 and TRBJ1-1): SAVISQKPSRDICQRGTSLTIQCQVDSQVTMMFWYRQQPGQSLTLIATANQGSEATYESGFVIDKFPISRPNLTFSTLTVSNMSPEDSSIYLCSVPKLGGTEAFFGQGTRLTVV.

This clone was detected a few times. The chain couples TRBV29-1 to TRBJ1-2, with a possible D match to TRBD1 (5 bases). The V gene's germline CDR1 is SQVTM and CDR2 ANQGSEA. Trimming cost V 1 base and J 4 bases, with 16 bases left between them. The CDR3 runs to 15 residues. The CDR3 region is CSVEVFWGGVYGYTF. CDR3 sequence (DNA): TGCAGCGTTGAAGTGTTTTGGGGGGGAGTCTATGGCTACACCTTC.

The chain carries TRBV27 and TRBJ2-2; D unresolved. The CDR3 covers 13 residues. V was cut by 2 bases and J by 5 bases, with 6 bases left in between. Germline CDR1 MNHEY, CDR2 SMNVEV (reference sequence). CDR3 in DNA: TGTGCCAGCAGTTTAGCGCGGACCGGGGAGCTGTTTTTT. Amino acids: CASSLARTGELFF.

This clone was seen a handful of times. The chain links TRBV29-1 to TRBJ2-1, with D unclear. Germline V gene data show CDR1 as SQVTM and CDR2 as ANQGSEA. V lost 1 base, J lost 0 bases, and 7 bases lay in between. CDR3 length: 14 amino acids. CDR3 sequence reads: CSVEGQSSYNEQFF. Written as DNA, the CDR3 is TGCAGCGTTGAAGGTCAGAGCTCCTACAATGAGCAGTTCTTC.

This clone was seen once. The chain has TRBV4-3 and TRBJ2-3, with D uncertain. CDR1 is LGHNA and CDR2 is YSLEER in the germline V gene. Trimming took off 0 bases at V and 5 bases at J, with 6 bases between the two ends. CDR3 length: 13 residues. This chain's CDR3 is CASSQDPQDTQYF. The CDR3 nucleotides read TGCGCCAGCAGCCAAGATCCCCAAGATACGCAGTATTTT.

This sequence joins TRBV7-9 and TRBJ1-2; D unclear. The V gene lost 1 base and the J gene lost 6 bases, with 6 bases spanning the gap. This CDR3 is built from 12 residues. From germline, CDR1 is SEHNR and CDR2 FQNEAQ (reference sequence). The CDR3: CASSLDGNGYTF. The CDR3 DNA sequence: TGTGCCAGCAGCTTAGACGGGAATGGCTACACCTTC.

This clone was seen only a few times. This sequence joins TRBV28 and TRBJ2-7; D tentatively fits TRBD1 or TRBD2 (6 bases each). The length of the CDR3 is 15 residues. The V end was cut by 3 bases, the J end by 2 bases, with 14 bases between. CDR1 and CDR2 from the germline V gene are MDHEN and SYDVKM. This CDR3 is CASSFGRGQTYEQYF. DNA for the CDR3: TGTGCCAGCAGTTTCGGTCGGGGGCAGACCTACGAGCAGTACTTC.